The T cell receptor (beta chain) described here comes from a study of vaccination and CD4 T cells after COVID-19. Study in general: Nasal swab PCR detected SARS-CoV-2 in convalescent patients; nine had mild disease, one severe. For post-vaccine samples, collection took place a median roughly 72 days after dose two, ranging from 14 to 241. No peptide, an HIV-1 Nef pool, or a CEFX pool was what each control culture received.

This clonotype was picked up a small number of times. Its cognate antigen is unknown. The CDR3 spans 15 residues. Germline-derived CDR1 and CDR2 are DFQATT and SNEGSKA (reference sequence). J gave up 6 bases and V 3 bases, and 10 bases lay outside the gene matches. Treatment described: approximately 9-day PBMC culture with coronavirus spike peptide pools or control peptides (ViraFEST assay). Peptide pool stimulation in ViraFEST expanded antigen-specific T cells, whose TCRs were then sequenced. Sequenced with the Oncomine TCR Beta short-read assay was DNA taken from cultured CD4+ T cells. MiXCR, applied by TCRdb to the PCR reads, yields one record per CDR3 protein. The data contain around 19,000 distinct CDR3 sequences, roughly 42% of them singletons.

V usage is TRBV20-1 and J usage is TRBJ2-3, with 9 bases fitting TRBD2. The sequence was obtained from a human donor who had recovered from COVID-19. This specimen was CD4+ T cells from blood, cultured in vitro, taken before SARS-CoV-2 vaccination. CDR3 DNA sequence: TGCAGTGCTAGCGTGACTAGCGGAACCTTTGATACGCAGTATTTT. Its protein product is CSASVTSGTFDTQYF.